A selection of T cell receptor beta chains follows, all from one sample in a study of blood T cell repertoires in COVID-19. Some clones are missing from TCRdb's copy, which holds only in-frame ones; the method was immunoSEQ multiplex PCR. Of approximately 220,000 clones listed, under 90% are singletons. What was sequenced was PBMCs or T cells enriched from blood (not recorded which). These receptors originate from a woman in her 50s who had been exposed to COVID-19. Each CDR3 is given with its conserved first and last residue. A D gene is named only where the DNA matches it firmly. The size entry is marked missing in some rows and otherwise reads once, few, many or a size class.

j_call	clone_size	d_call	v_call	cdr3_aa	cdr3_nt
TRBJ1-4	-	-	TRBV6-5	CASSKQGSDEKLFF	TGTGCCAGCAGTAAACAGGGCAGTGATGAAAAACTGTTTTTT
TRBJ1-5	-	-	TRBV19	CASSVLGGSNQPQHF	TGTGCCAGTAGTGTCTTAGGGGGTAGCAATCAGCCCCAGCATTTT
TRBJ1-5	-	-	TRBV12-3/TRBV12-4	CASSLQGNQPQHF	TGTGCCAGCAGTTTGCAGGGGAATCAGCCCCAGCATTTT
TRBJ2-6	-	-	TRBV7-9	CAIFSGSVASGANVLTF	TGTGCCATTTTTTCAGGGTCTGTAGCCTCTGGGGCCAACGTCCTGACTTTC
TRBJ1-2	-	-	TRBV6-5	CASSYGGAHNNYGYTF	TGTGCCAGCAGTTATGGGGGGGCCCACAATAACTATGGCTACACCTTC
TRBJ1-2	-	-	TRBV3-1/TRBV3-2	CASSHRTGTYYGYTF	TGTGCCAGCAGCCACCGTACAGGCACTTACTATGGCTACACCTTC
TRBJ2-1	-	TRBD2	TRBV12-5	CASGSSGLVSYNEQFF	TGTGCTAGTGGCTCATCCGGACTAGTCAGTTACAATGAGCAGTTCTTC
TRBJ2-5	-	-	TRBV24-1	CATSDGPDSSETQYF	TGTGCCACCAGTGATGGCCCAGACAGTTCCGAGACCCAGTACTTC
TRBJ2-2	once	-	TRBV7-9	CASSSPPNTGELFF	TGTGCCAGCAGCTCTCCCCCGAACACCGGGGAGCTGTTTTTT
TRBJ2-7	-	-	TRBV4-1	CASSRTGAGYREQYF	TGCGCCAGCAGCCGGACCGGAGCAGGGTATCGGGAGCAGTACTTC
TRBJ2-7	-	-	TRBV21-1	CASSKGQGPHEQYF	TGTGCCAGCAGCAAAGGACAGGGACCGCACGAGCAGTACTTC
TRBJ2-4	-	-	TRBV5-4	CASSLSTGTIKTRTNIQYF	TGTGCCAGCAGCTTGAGTACCGGGACAATCAAGACCAGGACAAACATTCAGTACTTC
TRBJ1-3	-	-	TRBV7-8	CASSLGATSGNTIYF	TGTGCCAGCAGCTTAGGGGCCACTTCTGGAAACACCATATATTTT
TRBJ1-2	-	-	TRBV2	CASSEWQDYGYTF	TGTGCCAGCAGTGAATGGCAGGACTATGGCTACACCTTC
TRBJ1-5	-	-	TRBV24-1	CATSDPGQPQHF	TGTGCCACCAGTGACCCGGGTCAGCCCCAGCATTTT
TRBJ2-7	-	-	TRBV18	CASSPTSFSYEQYF	TGTGCCAGCTCACCGACTAGTTTCTCCTACGAGCAGTACTTC
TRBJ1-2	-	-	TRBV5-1	CASSLGEGAGYTF	TGCGCCAGCAGCTTGGGAGAGGGCGCTGGCTACACCTTC
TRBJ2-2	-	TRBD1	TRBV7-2	CASMNRGTGELFF	TGTGCCAGCATGAACAGGGGCACCGGGGAGCTGTTTTTT
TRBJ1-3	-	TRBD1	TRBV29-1	CSVEDQRGRGNTIYF	TGCAGCGTTGAAGATCAGAGGGGGCGAGGAAACACCATATATTTT
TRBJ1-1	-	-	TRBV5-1	CASSYSGLGTEAFF	TGCGCCAGCAGCTACTCAGGGTTAGGCACTGAAGCTTTCTTT
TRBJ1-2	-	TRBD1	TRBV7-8	CASSWDRSYGYTF	TGTGCCAGCAGCTGGGACAGGTCCTATGGCTACACCTTC
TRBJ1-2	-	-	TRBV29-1	CSVEVPGVMYGYTF	TGCAGCGTTGAGGTTCCGGGGGTCATGTATGGCTACACCTTC
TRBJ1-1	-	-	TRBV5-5	CASSFTGTEAFF	TGTGCCAGCAGTTTTACAGGCACTGAAGCTTTCTTT
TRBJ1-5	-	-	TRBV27	CASSLRAEYNQPQHF	TGTGCCAGCAGTTTGAGGGCAGAATACAATCAGCCCCAGCATTTT
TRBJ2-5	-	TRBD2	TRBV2	CASAHAASGGPYQETQYF	TGTGCCAGCGCCCATGCGGCCAGCGGGGGGCCGTACCAAGAGACCCAGTACTTC
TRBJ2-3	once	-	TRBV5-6	CASFYRTSAYLGTQYF	TGTGCCAGTTTCTATAGGACTTCGGCTTACCTGGGGACGCAGTATTTT
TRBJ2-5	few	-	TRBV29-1	CSVQRGVTQYF	TGCAGCGTTCAACGCGGAGTTACCCAGTACTTC
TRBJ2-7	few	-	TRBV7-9	CASRSGGDEQYF	TGTGCCAGCAGGTCTGGAGGCGACGAGCAGTACTTC
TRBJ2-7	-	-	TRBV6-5	CASRPRADSSYEQYF	TGTGCCAGCAGGCCCAGGGCGGATTCCTCCTACGAGCAGTACTTC
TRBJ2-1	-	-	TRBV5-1	CASSREVMGLHSYNEQFF	TGCGCCAGCAGCCGAGAGGTAATGGGGCTGCACTCCTACAATGAGCAGTTCTTC
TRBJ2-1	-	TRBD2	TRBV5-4	CATGTSGGAREQFF	TGTGCCACCGGGACTAGCGGGGGGGCAAGGGAGCAGTTCTTC
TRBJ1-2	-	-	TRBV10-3	CAISHAQDGYTF	TGTGCCATCAGCCACGCCCAGGATGGCTACACCTTC
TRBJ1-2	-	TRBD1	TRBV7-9	CASSFLLGTGAWCYTF	TGTGCCAGCAGCTTCCTTCTGGGGACAGGAGCGTGGTGCTACACCTTC
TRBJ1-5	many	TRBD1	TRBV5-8	CASSVRDSPFQPQHF	TGTGCCAGCAGCGTCCGGGACAGTCCTTTTCAGCCCCAGCATTTT
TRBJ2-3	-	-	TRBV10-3	CAISPGAGGRTDTQYF	TGTGCCATCAGTCCCGGGGCAGGGGGGAGGACAGATACGCAGTATTTT
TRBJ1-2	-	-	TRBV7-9	CASSFQGTNYGYTF	TGTGCCAGCAGCTTTCAGGGTACTAACTATGGCTACACCTTC
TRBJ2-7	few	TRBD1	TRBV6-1	CASSAHRDRTPGEQYF	TGTGCCAGCAGTGCCCACCGGGACAGGACCCCTGGCGAGCAGTACTTC
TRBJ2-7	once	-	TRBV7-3	CASSRQSGDYEQYF	TGTGCCAGCAGTCGACAGTCGGGGGATTACGAGCAGTACTTC
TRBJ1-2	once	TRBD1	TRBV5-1	CASSLSGGAGYGYTF	TGCGCCAGCAGCTTGTCAGGGGGAGCGGGTTATGGCTACACCTTC
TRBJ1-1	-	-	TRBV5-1	CASSLALITEAFF	TGCGCCAGCAGCTTGGCCTTAATTACTGAAGCTTTCTTT
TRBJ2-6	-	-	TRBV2	CASTEGGMAWANVLTF	TGTGCCAGCACCGAAGGGGGAATGGCTTGGGCCAACGTCCTGACTTTC
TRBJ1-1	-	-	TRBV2	CASSERFGGMSAFF	TGTGCCAGCAGTGAAAGATTCGGGGGTATGTCAGCTTTCTTT
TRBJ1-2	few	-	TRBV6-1	CASSGTSTSPRGYGYTF	TGTGCCAGCAGTGGGACGTCAACGTCGCCCCGGGGCTATGGCTACACCTTC